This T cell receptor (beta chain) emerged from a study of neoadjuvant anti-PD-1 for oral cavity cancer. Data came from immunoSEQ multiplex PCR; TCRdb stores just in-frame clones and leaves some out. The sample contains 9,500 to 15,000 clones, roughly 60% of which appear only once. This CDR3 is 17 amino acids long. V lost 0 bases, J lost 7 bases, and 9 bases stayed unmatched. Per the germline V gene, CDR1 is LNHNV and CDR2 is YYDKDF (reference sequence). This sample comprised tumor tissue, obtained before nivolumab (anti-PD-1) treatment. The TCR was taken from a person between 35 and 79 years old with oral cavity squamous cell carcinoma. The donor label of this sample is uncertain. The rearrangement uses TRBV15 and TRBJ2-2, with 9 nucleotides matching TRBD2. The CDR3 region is CATSRDRGAGGIGELFF. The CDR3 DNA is TGTGCCACCAGCAGAGATCGGGGGGCGGGGGGGATCGGGGAGCTGTTTTTT.